These 25 T cell receptor beta chains share one sample of origin, sequenced in a study of T cells in Graves' hyperthyroidism and ophthalmopathy (dated by TCRdb to about 2019). Library generation was performed with multiplex PCR. Sequenced using an Illumina HiSeq 2000. TCR beta CDR3 regions were amplified from RNA transcripts. The first round of RT-PCR for the TCR CDR3 was performed with the HTBI primer set and the Qiagen OneStep RT-PCR kit. TCRdb's own reprocessing of the public reads used fastp at Q25 and MiXCR and kept productive beta chains. Here each entry gathers all rows of one CDR3 protein and keeps the most common genes and DNA. Within this sample are around 500,000 distinct CDR3 sequences, with 20% to 25% of them counted one time only. The ten largest clones add up to under 55% of the sample. Sequencing was carried out using blood. These receptors were obtained from a woman in her seventies with Graves' ophthalmopathy.

The gene calls are TRBV20-1 and TRBJ2-2; D gene uncertain. The V gene's germline CDR1 is DFQATT and CDR2 SNEGSKA (reference sequence). Trimming shortened V by 7 bases and J by 3 bases, and 12 bases separated the two germline ends. The CDR3 covers 13 residues. The CDR3 DNA reads as TGCAGTGTATTAGGGCTTGACACCGGGGAGCTGTTTTTT. Translation: CSVLGLDTGELFF.

The J gene is TRBJ2-7, the V gene TRBV2; D not resolved. The length of the CDR3 is 11 residues. Germline V CDR1 and CDR2: SNHLY, FYNNEI. V shed 6 bases and J shed 9 bases, with 12 bases lying between them. DNA of the CDR3: TGTGCCAGCAGCCTAGAATCGGCGCAGTACTTC. Protein product: CASSLESAQYF.

Points on this clonotype: This may arise from a read error, as a much more abundant clone is one base away. V usage is TRBV6-5 and J usage is TRBJ1-5; 7 bases are shared with TRBD1. Looked up from germline, CDR1 is MNHEY and CDR2 is SVGAGI. The CDR3 is made up of 17 amino acids. The CDR3: CASGYPFSDRKNQPQHF. The CDR3 DNA reads TGTGCCAGCGGTTACCCCTTTTCGGACAGGAAAAATCAGCCCCAGCATTTT.

This sequence joins TRBV11-2 and TRBJ2-2; TRBD2 agrees at 11 bases. There are 18 residues in the CDR3. J lost 3 bases, V lost 2 bases, and 8 bases had no gene match. From germline, CDR1 is SGHAT and CDR2 FQNNGV. The CDR3 DNA reads TGTGCCAGCAGCTTATTGCCTAGCGGGGGGAACTACACCGGGGAGCTGTTTTTT. Its translation is CASSLLPSGGNYTGELFF.

This clonotype showed up many times. The chain combines TRBV6-1 with TRBJ1-2; 7 bases agree with TRBD1. This CDR3 region has 13 residues. The V segment lost 6 bases and the J segment 8 bases; nucleotides outside the gene matches: 9. Germline V gives CDR1 MNHNS, CDR2 SASEGT. The CDR3 loop is CASRTGTVGGYTF. The CDR3 DNA sequence: TGTGCCAGCAGGACCGGGACAGTGGGAGGCTACACCTTC.

This clonotype was counted only a few times. V gene TRBV5-1 combines with J gene TRBJ2-7; possibly TRBD2 for D (6 bases). The CDR3 is 16 amino acids. The V gene's germline CDR1 is SGHRS and CDR2 YFSETQ. V was trimmed by 0 bases and J by 6 bases, leaving 19 bases between them. In DNA form, the CDR3 reads TGCGCCAGCAGCTTGGGACCTCGAGGCGGGGATACCGAGCAGTACTTC. Its protein product is CASSLGPRGGDTEQYF.

V and J are TRBV10-3 and TRBJ2-5; D is ambiguous. Trimming left V 4 bases short and J 5 bases short, with 11 bases between. This CDR3 contains 13 residues. The germline gives CDR1 ENHRY, CDR2 SYGVKD. The CDR3 DNA reads as TGTGCCATCAGTGGAGATTTGAAGGAGACCCAGTACTTC. Protein product: CAISGDLKETQYF.

This clonotype has more than one count but fewer than ten. This chain connects TRBV5-1 to TRBJ2-1, with 11 bases aligning to TRBD1. Per germline, CDR1 SGHRS and CDR2 YFSETQ. Trimming removed 4 bases from V and 14 bases from J; junction bases left unmatched: 5. The CDR3 runs 12 residues. The CDR3 loop reads CASSPGQGDKFF. CDR3 sequence (DNA): TGCGCCAGCAGCCCGGGACAGGGGGACAAGTTCTTC.

There are many counts of this clonotype. The chain links TRBV27 to TRBJ2-5; D is perhaps TRBD1 (6 bases). V shed 7 bases and J shed 5 bases, with 20 bases lying between them. This CDR3 spans 15 amino acids. The V gene's germline CDR1 is MNHEY and CDR2 SMNVEV (reference sequence). As DNA, the CDR3 is TGTGCCAGCAAGTTCGCAGGGGCCTTAGGGGAGACCCAGTACTTC. Amino acids: CASKFAGALGETQYF.

The CDR3 reads CASSFLTGNEQYF. CDR3 sequence (DNA): TGTGCCAGCAGTTTCTTGACAGGGAACGAGCAGTACTTC. This sequence joins TRBV27 and TRBJ2-7; TRBD1 matches 7 bases. Trimming removed 3 bases from V and 5 bases from J; junction bases left unmatched: 4. The V gene's germline CDR1 is MNHEY and CDR2 SMNVEV (reference sequence). The CDR3 has 13 amino acids.

This clonotype was picked up a small number of times. V and J are TRBV20-1 and TRBJ2-7, with D maybe TRBD1 (6 bases). This CDR3 is 14 amino acids long. V dropped 4 bases and J dropped 7 bases, with 20 bases sitting between them. Germline V CDR1 and CDR2: DFQATT, SNEGSKA (reference sequence). The CDR3 region is CSATGENSFEEQYF. As DNA, the CDR3 is TGCAGTGCTACAGGGGAGAATAGTTTCGAAGAGCAGTACTTC.

The gene calls are TRBV18 and TRBJ2-7, with D perhaps matching TRBD1 (6 bases). CDR1 is KGHSH and CDR2 is LQKENI in the germline V gene. V was pared by 6 bases and J by 5 bases, with 11 bases between. The CDR3 length is 12 residues. The chain's CDR3 is CASSPGTNEQYF. CDR3 nucleotides: TGTGCCAGCTCCCCTGGGACAAACGAGCAGTACTTC.

This chain joins TRBV20-1 and TRBJ2-1; the match to TRBD2 covers 9 bases. Germline values: CDR1 DFQATT, CDR2 SNEGSKA (reference sequence). This CDR3 comprises 14 residues. V was clipped by 4 bases and J by 4 bases; unmatched bases: 5. The CDR3, as DNA: TGCAGTGCTACCCGACTAGCGGTTTACAATGAGCAGTTCTTC. Translating it yields CSATRLAVYNEQFF.

This clonotype was seen a few times. The chain links TRBV12-3 or TRBV12-4 to TRBJ2-1; 10 bases are a match to TRBD2. The CDR3 is made up of 15 amino acids. J lost 9 bases, V lost 4 bases, and 9 bases had no gene match. In nucleotides, the CDR3 is TGTGCCAGCAGTTCACGGACTAGCGGCCGACTTGAGCAGTTCTTC. Amino acids: CASSSRTSGRLEQFF.

This clonotype has only a few counts. The J gene is TRBJ2-2, the V gene TRBV27; 8 bases align to TRBD2. This CDR3 has 17 residues. Germline values: CDR1 MNHEY, CDR2 SMNVEV (reference sequence). Losses at the gene ends were 8 bases for V and 4 bases for J; bases not matched to a gene: 15. The CDR3 spells CASGSSGTPRGTGELFF. The DNA for the CDR3 is TGTGCCAGCGGGAGTAGCGGGACACCCCGGGGCACCGGGGAGCTGTTTTTT.

This clonotype was detected a few times. The rearrangement uses TRBV2 and TRBJ2-1, with 7 bases aligning to TRBD2. The CDR3 is 13 residues long. V lost 6 bases to trimming and J lost 5 bases; unmatched junction nucleotides: 4. Germline loops: CDR1 SNHLY, CDR2 FYNNEI. The CDR3: CASRGDYHNEQFF. For the CDR3, the DNA is TGTGCCAGCAGGGGGGACTACCACAATGAGCAGTTCTTC.

This clonotype has only a few counts. The chain carries TRBV12-3 or TRBV12-4 and TRBJ2-3; D unresolved. Trimming stripped 8 bases from V and 2 bases from J, with 11 bases between. CDR3 length: 13 amino acids. The CDR3 region is CASSTVPTDTQYF. CDR3 nucleotide sequence: TGTGCCAGCTCGACCGTCCCCACAGATACGCAGTATTTT.

The rearrangement links TRBV12-5 to TRBJ2-1; D possibly corresponds to TRBD2 (6 bases). Trimming took off 1 base at V and 10 bases at J, with 14 bases between the two ends. This CDR3 has 14 amino acids. Germline-derived CDR1 and CDR2 are LGHNT and FRNRAP. The CDR3 loop is CASGLGGPGEEQFF. CDR3 coding DNA: TGTGCTAGTGGTTTGGGAGGGCCGGGGGAAGAGCAGTTCTTC.

This clonotype has only a few counts. The chain recombines TRBV11-2 with TRBJ1-1; a possible D gene is TRBD1 (5 bases). The CDR3 is 14 amino acids. Germline values: CDR1 SGHAT, CDR2 FQNNGV. V was trimmed by 3 bases and J by 2 bases, leaving 10 bases between them. The CDR3 region has the DNA TGTGCCAGCAGCTTGACAGAATTAAACACTGAAGCTTTCTTT. This encodes CASSLTELNTEAFF.

As to this clonotype: A much more abundant neighbour one base away suggests this may be a read error. Written as DNA, the CDR3 is TGTGCCAGCAGTCCCCTCCCCCGGGATTACGAGCAGTACTTC. It is translated as CASSPLPRDYEQYF. The chain is built from TRBV12-3 or TRBV12-4 and TRBJ2-7, with a tentative D call TRBD2 (5 bases). The length of the CDR3 is 14 residues. Trimming shortened V by 5 bases and J by 4 bases, and 15 bases separated the two germline ends.

The chain joins TRBV10-3 to TRBJ2-2; 7 nucleotides match TRBD2. Germline CDR1 reads ENHRY; CDR2 reads SYGVKD. V was pared by 8 bases and J by 5 bases, with 8 bases of the junction left unmatched. The CDR3 is made up of 14 amino acids. This CDR3 is CAIGAGAGTGELFF. CDR3 DNA: TGTGCCATCGGGGCGGGAGCGGGTACCGGGGAGCTGTTTTTT.

The J gene is TRBJ1-1, the V gene TRBV5-6, with D hard to call. In germline, CDR1 is SGHDT, CDR2 YYEEEE. V lost 2 bases, J lost 0 bases, and 14 bases lay in between. The CDR3 is 16 amino acids. As DNA, the CDR3 is TGTGCCAGCAGCTTCAATCTAAAGCGAATGAACACTGAAGCTTTCTTT. As protein: CASSFNLKRMNTEAFF.

The V call is TRBV6-1, the J call TRBJ2-1; the D gene is possibly TRBD2 (6 bases). Germline CDR1 MNHNS, CDR2 SASEGT. The CDR3 is 15 residues long. Trimming left V 8 bases short and J 4 bases short, with 18 bases between. The CDR3, as DNA: TGTGCCAGCTCCGTTCACCAGACTAGTTACAATGAGCAGTTCTTC. Translating it yields CASSVHQTSYNEQFF.

The chain has TRBV3-1 and TRBJ2-7; D tentatively reads TRBD1 or TRBD2 (6 bases each). Per germline, CDR1 LGHDT and CDR2 YNNKEL (reference sequence). The CDR3 consists of 17 residues. The V and J ends lost 1 base and 0 bases respectively, with 16 bases between them. CDR3 residues: CASSQVGGRGPSYEQYF. For the CDR3, the DNA is TGTGCCAGCAGCCAAGTAGGGGGGCGGGGTCCCTCCTACGAGCAGTACTTC.

Ten or more counts support this clonotype. The chain uses TRBV2 and TRBJ1-4; weak D call: TRBD1 (6 bases). The CDR3 runs to 15 residues. The germline V gene has CDR1 SNHLY and CDR2 FYNNEI. Trimming left V 5 bases short and J 5 bases short, with 15 bases between. CDR3 in DNA: TGTGCCAGCAGTTTACAGGGAGGAGGGAATGAAAAACTGTTTTTT. This encodes CASSLQGGGNEKLFF.